This T cell receptor beta chain was sequenced for a study of blood T cell repertoires in COVID-19. Study at large: The United States, Italy and Spain provided the acute and convalescent COVID-19 samples.

The CDR3 is 17 amino acids. Germline V CDR1 and CDR2: MDHEN, SYDVKM. The J segment lost 1 base and the V segment lost 7 bases, leaving 12 bases of the junction unmatched. Some clones are missing from TCRdb's copy, which holds only in-frame ones; the method was immunoSEQ multiplex PCR. The data contain a few hundred thousand clones, about 85% of them singletons. Each recovered donor of Cohort 3 presented with two negative PCRs, clearance, or symptom resolution. The sample taken for sequencing was PBMCs or T cells enriched from blood (not recorded which). V is TRBV28 and J is TRBJ1-3, with 8 positions matching TRBD1. The receptor's source is a woman aged 50 to 65 who had recovered from COVID-19. The CDR3 loop reads CASIGIRGRPSGNTIYF. For the CDR3, the DNA is TGTGCCAGCATCGGTATCAGGGGGCGACCATCTGGAAACACCATATATTTT.